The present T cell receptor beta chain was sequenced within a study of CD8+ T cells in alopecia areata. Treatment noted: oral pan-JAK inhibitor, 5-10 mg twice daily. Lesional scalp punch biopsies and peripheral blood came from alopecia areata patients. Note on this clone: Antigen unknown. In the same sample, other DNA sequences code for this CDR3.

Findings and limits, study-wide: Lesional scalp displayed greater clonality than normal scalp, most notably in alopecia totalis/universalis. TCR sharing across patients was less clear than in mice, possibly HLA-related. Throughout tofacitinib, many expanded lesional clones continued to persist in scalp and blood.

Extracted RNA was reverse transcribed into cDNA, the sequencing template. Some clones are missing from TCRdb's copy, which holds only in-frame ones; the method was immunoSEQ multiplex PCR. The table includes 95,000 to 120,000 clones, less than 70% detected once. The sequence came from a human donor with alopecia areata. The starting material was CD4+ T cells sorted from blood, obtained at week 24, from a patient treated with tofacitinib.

The CDR3 sequence: CASSPDTNQPQHF. Written as DNA, the CDR3 is TGTGCCAGCTCACCTGACACGAATCAGCCCCAGCATTTT. This sequence joins TRBV18 and TRBJ1-5; D is undetermined. This CDR3 is 13 amino acids long. V lost 3 bases and J lost 4, with 7 bases in between. The germline CDR1 and CDR2 sequences are KGHSH and LQKENI.